This T cell receptor beta chain is from a study of OX40 agonist ivuxolimab in advanced cancers. Germline V CDR1 and CDR2: MGHRA, YSYEKL. V shed 3 bases and J 0 bases; nucleotides not matched to a gene: 3. This CDR3 contains 16 residues. Repertoires were generated with immunoSEQ multiplex PCR, while TCRdb's copy carries only in-frame clones and drops some. The sample lists about 79,000 clones, about 85% occurring once. The chain carries TRBV4-1 and TRBJ2-3, with 10 bases matching TRBD2. Specimen: CD4+ or CD8+ T cells sorted from blood, collected in a trial of the OX40 agonist ivuxolimab. This sequence was found in an adult with an advanced solid tumor such as melanoma, head and neck, liver or kidney cancer. CDR3 amino acids: CASSQGLAPSTDTQYF. CDR3 DNA sequence: TGCGCCAGCAGCCAGGGACTAGCGCCTAGCACAGATACGCAGTATTTT.